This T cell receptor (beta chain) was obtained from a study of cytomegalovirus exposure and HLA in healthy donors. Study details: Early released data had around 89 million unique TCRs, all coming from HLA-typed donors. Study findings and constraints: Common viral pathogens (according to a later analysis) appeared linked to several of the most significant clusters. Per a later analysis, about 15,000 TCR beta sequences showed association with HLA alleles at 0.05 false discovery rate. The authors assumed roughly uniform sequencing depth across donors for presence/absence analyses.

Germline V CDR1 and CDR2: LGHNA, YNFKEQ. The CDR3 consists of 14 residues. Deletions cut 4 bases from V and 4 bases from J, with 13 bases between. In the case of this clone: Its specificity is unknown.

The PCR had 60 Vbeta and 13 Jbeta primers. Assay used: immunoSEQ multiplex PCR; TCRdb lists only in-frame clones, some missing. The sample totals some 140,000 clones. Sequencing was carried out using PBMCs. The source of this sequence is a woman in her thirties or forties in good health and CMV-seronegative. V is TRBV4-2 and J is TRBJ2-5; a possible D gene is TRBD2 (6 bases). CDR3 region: CASSRGLGGETQYF. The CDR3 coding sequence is TGTGCCAGCAGCCGGGGACTGGGGGGAGAGACCCAGTACTTC.